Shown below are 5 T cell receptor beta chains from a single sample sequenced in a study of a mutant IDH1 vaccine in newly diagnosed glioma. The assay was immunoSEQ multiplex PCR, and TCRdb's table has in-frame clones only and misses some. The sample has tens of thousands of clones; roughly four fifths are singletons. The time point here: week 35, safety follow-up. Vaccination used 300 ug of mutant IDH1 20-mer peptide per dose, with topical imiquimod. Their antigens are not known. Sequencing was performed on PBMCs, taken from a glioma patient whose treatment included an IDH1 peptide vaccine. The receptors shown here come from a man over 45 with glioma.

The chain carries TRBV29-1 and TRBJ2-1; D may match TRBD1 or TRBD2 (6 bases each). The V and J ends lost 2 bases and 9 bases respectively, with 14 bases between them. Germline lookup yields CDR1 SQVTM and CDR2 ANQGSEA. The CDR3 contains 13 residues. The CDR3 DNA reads TGCAGCGTTGAAATTAGGGGGGCGGGTGAGCAGTTCTTC. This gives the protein CSVEIRGAGEQFF.

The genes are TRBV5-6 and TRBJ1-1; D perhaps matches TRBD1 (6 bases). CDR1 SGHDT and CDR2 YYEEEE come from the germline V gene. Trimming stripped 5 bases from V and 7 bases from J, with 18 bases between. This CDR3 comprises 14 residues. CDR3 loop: CASSWGRETGEAFF. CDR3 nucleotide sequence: TGTGCCAGCAGTTGGGGCAGGGAGACAGGTGAAGCTTTCTTT.

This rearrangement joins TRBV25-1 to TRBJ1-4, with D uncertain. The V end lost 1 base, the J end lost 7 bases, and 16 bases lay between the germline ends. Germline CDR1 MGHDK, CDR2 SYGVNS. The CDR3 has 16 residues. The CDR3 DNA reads TGTGCCAGCAGTGAATTGGAAGGGTTTTCGGTTGAAAAACTGTTTTTT. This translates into CASSELEGFSVEKLFF.

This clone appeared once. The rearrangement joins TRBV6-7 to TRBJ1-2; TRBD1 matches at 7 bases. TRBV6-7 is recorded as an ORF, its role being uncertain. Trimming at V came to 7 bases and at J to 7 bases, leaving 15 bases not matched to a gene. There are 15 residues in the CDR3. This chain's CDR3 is CASTAAGQSKGGYTF. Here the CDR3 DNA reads TGTGCCAGCACGGCAGCGGGACAGAGCAAGGGTGGCTACACCTTC.

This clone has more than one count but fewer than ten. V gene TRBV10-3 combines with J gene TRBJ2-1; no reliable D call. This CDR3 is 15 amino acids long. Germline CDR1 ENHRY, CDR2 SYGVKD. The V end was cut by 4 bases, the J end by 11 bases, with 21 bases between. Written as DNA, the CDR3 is TGTGCCATCAGTGTGCGGCAGACGGAATCGCGTAAGCAGTTCTTC. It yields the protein CAISVRQTESRKQFF.